Listed below are T cell receptor beta chains from one sample, sequenced in a study of PD-1 blockade in classical Hodgkin lymphoma. TCRdb keeps only in-frame clones here, not all; method: immunoSEQ multiplex PCR. Among 120,000 to 150,000 clones listed, approximately 72% were seen once. The specimen comprised peripheral blood mononuclear cells (PBMCs), sampled before the second cycle of nivolumab. These receptors all come from a human donor with classical Hodgkin lymphoma. Both conserved end residues are part of each CDR3. A D gene is named only where the DNA matches it firmly. Clone size is stated in some rows and not others, as once, few, many or a class when expanded.

d_gene: -
v_gene: TRBV19
abundance: -
j_gene: TRBJ1-4
CDR3aa: CASTPQKYRTSTNEKLFF
CDR3nt: TGTGCCAGTACTCCCCAAAAGTATCGGACATCAACTAATGAAAAACTGTTTTTT

d_gene: TRBD1
v_gene: TRBV19
abundance: -
j_gene: TRBJ2-2
CDR3aa: CASSIDGSGGNTGELFF
CDR3nt: TGTGCCAGTAGTATAGATGGCTCAGGGGGCAACACCGGGGAGCTGTTTTTT

d_gene: -
v_gene: TRBV19
abundance: -
j_gene: TRBJ2-2
CDR3aa: CASSIASGAGELFF
CDR3nt: TGTGCCAGTAGTATAGCATCAGGGGCCGGGGAGCTGTTTTTT

d_gene: TRBD1
v_gene: TRBV6-5
abundance: -
j_gene: TRBJ1-5
CDR3aa: CASSYSRDRPQHF
CDR3nt: TGTGCCAGCAGTTACTCGAGGGACAGGCCCCAGCATTTT

d_gene: -
v_gene: TRBV6-5
abundance: -
j_gene: TRBJ2-7
CDR3aa: CASRRQAAYEQYF
CDR3nt: TGTGCCAGCAGGAGGCAGGCCGCCTACGAGCAGTACTTC

d_gene: -
v_gene: TRBV9
abundance: -
j_gene: TRBJ1-1
CDR3aa: CASSVGQAKNTEAFF
CDR3nt: TGTGCCAGCAGCGTAGGACAGGCGAAGAACACTGAAGCTTTCTTT

d_gene: -
v_gene: TRBV7-2
abundance: -
j_gene: TRBJ1-1
CDR3aa: CASSWEEGSEAFF
CDR3nt: TGTGCCAGCAGCTGGGAGGAGGGATCTGAAGCTTTCTTT

d_gene: -
v_gene: TRBV30
abundance: -
j_gene: TRBJ2-1
CDR3aa: CAWIKGSSAYNEQFF
CDR3nt: TGTGCCTGGATCAAAGGGTCTAGCGCGTACAATGAGCAGTTCTTC

d_gene: -
v_gene: TRBV7-9
abundance: -
j_gene: TRBJ2-5
CDR3aa: CASSPRQGFRQETQYF
CDR3nt: TGTGCCAGCAGCCCCCGGCAGGGTTTTCGCCAAGAGACCCAGTACTTC

d_gene: -
v_gene: TRBV7-6
abundance: -
j_gene: TRBJ2-7
CDR3aa: CASSLVGPGSSYEQYF
CDR3nt: TGTGCCAGCAGCTTAGTTGGGCCAGGGAGTTCCTACGAGCAGTACTTC

d_gene: TRBD1
v_gene: TRBV7-2
abundance: -
j_gene: TRBJ2-7
CDR3aa: CASSPGQLYEQYF
CDR3nt: TGTGCCAGCAGCCCGGGACAGCTCTACGAGCAGTACTTC

d_gene: TRBD1
v_gene: TRBV29-1
abundance: -
j_gene: TRBJ1-1
CDR3aa: CSVYRGQWTEAFF
CDR3nt: TGCAGCGTCTACAGGGGGCAGTGGACTGAAGCTTTCTTT

d_gene: -
v_gene: TRBV5-1
abundance: -
j_gene: TRBJ2-6
CDR3aa: CASSLIVGAGANVLTF
CDR3nt: TGCGCCAGCAGCTTGATCGTGGGCGCTGGGGCCAACGTCCTGACTTTC

d_gene: TRBD1
v_gene: TRBV25-1
abundance: -
j_gene: TRBJ1-4
CDR3aa: CASRGSGGIIREKLFF
CDR3nt: TGTGCCAGCAGGGGCTCAGGGGGCATCATCCGTGAAAAACTGTTTTTT

d_gene: TRBD1
v_gene: TRBV2
abundance: -
j_gene: TRBJ2-2
CDR3aa: CASSDDRVPAGELFF
CDR3nt: TGTGCCAGCAGTGACGACAGGGTGCCTGCCGGGGAGCTGTTTTTT

d_gene: TRBD1
v_gene: TRBV4-1
abundance: few
j_gene: TRBJ2-3
CDR3aa: CASSQQGAWDTQYF
CDR3nt: TGCGCCAGCAGCCAACAGGGGGCATGGGATACGCAGTATTTT

d_gene: -
v_gene: TRBV27
abundance: -
j_gene: TRBJ2-3
CDR3aa: CASSLSAGFGTDTQYF
CDR3nt: TGTGCCAGCAGTTTATCGGCGGGGTTCGGCACAGATACGCAGTATTTT

d_gene: -
v_gene: TRBV5-5
abundance: -
j_gene: TRBJ1-1
CDR3aa: CASSLAGGEAFF
CDR3nt: TGTGCCAGCAGCTTGGCGGGGGGTGAAGCTTTCTTT

d_gene: TRBD2
v_gene: TRBV19
abundance: few
j_gene: TRBJ2-2
CDR3aa: CASSRDSSGGIGELFF
CDR3nt: TGTGCCAGTAGTAGGGACTCTAGCGGTGGGATCGGGGAGCTGTTTTTT

d_gene: -
v_gene: TRBV2
abundance: -
j_gene: TRBJ2-2
CDR3aa: CASSDIGGFFTGELFF
CDR3nt: TGTGCCAGCAGTGACATCGGCGGGTTTTTCACCGGGGAGCTGTTTTTT

d_gene: -
v_gene: TRBV11-1
abundance: once
j_gene: TRBJ1-1
CDR3aa: CASNKQSSAEAFF
CDR3nt: TGTGCCAGCAATAAGCAGTCCTCGGCTGAAGCTTTCTTT

d_gene: -
v_gene: TRBV4-3
abundance: -
j_gene: TRBJ2-3
CDR3aa: CASSRTVASTDTQYF
CDR3nt: TGCGCCAGCAGCCGGACGGTGGCTAGTACAGATACGCAGTATTTT

d_gene: -
v_gene: TRBV7-6
abundance: few
j_gene: TRBJ1-4
CDR3aa: CASSLGGQFLGQKLFF
CDR3nt: TGTGCCAGCAGCTTAGGAGGACAATTCCTAGGTCAAAAACTGTTTTTT

d_gene: -
v_gene: TRBV11-2
abundance: -
j_gene: TRBJ2-7
CDR3aa: CASSKGGYEQYF
CDR3nt: TGTGCCAGCAGCAAAGGGGGGTACGAGCAGTACTTC

d_gene: TRBD1
v_gene: TRBV18
abundance: -
j_gene: TRBJ1-4
CDR3aa: CASSPRDRALNEKLFF
CDR3nt: TGTGCCAGCTCACCGAGGGACAGGGCGCTGAATGAAAAACTGTTTTTT

d_gene: TRBD1
v_gene: TRBV19
abundance: -
j_gene: TRBJ2-7
CDR3aa: CASSDPGTVGHYEQYF
CDR3nt: TGTGCCAGTAGTGATCCCGGGACAGTAGGGCACTACGAGCAGTACTTC

d_gene: TRBD1
v_gene: TRBV7-7
abundance: -
j_gene: TRBJ2-7
CDR3aa: CASSSGQGSYEQYF
CDR3nt: TGTGCCAGCAGTTCGGGACAGGGCTCCTACGAGCAGTACTTC

d_gene: -
v_gene: TRBV6-6
abundance: few
j_gene: TRBJ1-5
CDR3aa: CASNTAAQPQHF
CDR3nt: TGTGCCAGCAATACCGCGGCACAGCCCCAGCATTTT

d_gene: TRBD1
v_gene: TRBV29-1
abundance: -
j_gene: TRBJ1-1
CDR3aa: CSVKTGTGPGEAFF
CDR3nt: TGCAGCGTCAAAACCGGGACAGGGCCCGGTGAAGCTTTCTTT

d_gene: TRBD2
v_gene: TRBV6-1
abundance: -
j_gene: TRBJ2-7
CDR3aa: CASSESLAGIYEQYF
CDR3nt: TGTGCCAGCAGTGAATCACTAGCGGGAATCTACGAGCAGTACTTC

d_gene: -
v_gene: TRBV9
abundance: many
j_gene: TRBJ2-5
CDR3aa: CASSGEGNPMGYQETQYF
CDR3nt: TGTGCCAGCAGCGGTGAGGGGAATCCCATGGGGTACCAAGAGACCCAGTACTTC

d_gene: -
v_gene: TRBV28
abundance: -
j_gene: TRBJ2-7
CDR3aa: CASSFITAPPYEQYF
CDR3nt: TGTGCCAGCAGTTTCATCACAGCCCCCCCCTACGAGCAGTACTTC

d_gene: -
v_gene: TRBV19
abundance: many
j_gene: TRBJ2-7
CDR3aa: CASSIALVIHSYEQYF
CDR3nt: TGTGCCAGTAGTATAGCACTAGTCATTCACTCCTACGAGCAGTACTTC

d_gene: TRBD2
v_gene: TRBV5-1
abundance: -
j_gene: TRBJ2-3
CDR3aa: CASSVRGGLVSDTQYF
CDR3nt: TGCGCCAGCAGTGTGCGAGGAGGACTAGTATCAGATACGCAGTATTTT

d_gene: TRBD1
v_gene: TRBV7-2
abundance: -
j_gene: TRBJ2-7
CDR3aa: CASSLAPGQTTYEQYF
CDR3nt: TGTGCCAGCAGCTTAGCTCCGGGACAGACCACCTACGAGCAGTACTTC

d_gene: TRBD1
v_gene: TRBV6-6
abundance: once
j_gene: TRBJ1-3
CDR3aa: CASSLTGDGNTIYF
CDR3nt: TGTGCCAGCAGTCTGACAGGGGATGGAAACACCATATATTTT

d_gene: TRBD1
v_gene: TRBV2
abundance: -
j_gene: TRBJ2-1
CDR3aa: CASIGYMGQGGSYVSYNEQFF
CDR3nt: TGTGCCAGCATCGGGTACATGGGACAGGGGGGCAGCTATGTCTCCTACAATGAGCAGTTCTTC

d_gene: TRBD2
v_gene: TRBV11-2
abundance: -
j_gene: TRBJ2-7
CDR3aa: CASSQLAGGPYEQYF
CDR3nt: TGTGCCAGCAGCCAACTAGCGGGGGGTCCCTACGAGCAGTACTTC

d_gene: TRBD1
v_gene: TRBV10-3
abundance: -
j_gene: TRBJ1-6
CDR3aa: CAADRDRGPGTPLHF
CDR3nt: TGTGCCGCCGACCGGGACAGGGGGCCGGGTACACCCCTCCACTTT

d_gene: TRBD1
v_gene: TRBV9
abundance: -
j_gene: TRBJ1-2
CDR3aa: CASSVATGAYTF
CDR3nt: TGTGCCAGCAGCGTAGCGACAGGGGCTTACACCTTC

d_gene: -
v_gene: TRBV2
abundance: -
j_gene: TRBJ2-7
CDR3aa: CASSETYEQYF
CDR3nt: TGTGCCAGCAGTGAGACCTACGAGCAGTACTTC

d_gene: TRBD2
v_gene: TRBV7-3
abundance: -
j_gene: TRBJ2-3
CDR3aa: CASSLLPAGGRYF
CDR3nt: TGTGCCAGCAGCTTACTGCCAGCGGGGGGGCGGTATTTT

d_gene: TRBD1
v_gene: TRBV6-5
abundance: -
j_gene: TRBJ2-1
CDR3aa: CASSWDRGTQFF
CDR3nt: TGTGCCAGCAGTTGGGACAGGGGCACCCAGTTCTTC

d_gene: -
v_gene: TRBV5-1
abundance: -
j_gene: TRBJ2-7
CDR3aa: CASSPVQGTYEQYF
CDR3nt: TGCGCCAGCAGCCCGGTGCAGGGTACCTACGAGCAGTACTTC

d_gene: -
v_gene: TRBV30
abundance: -
j_gene: TRBJ2-3
CDR3aa: CAWSVGVGRDTQYF
CDR3nt: TGTGCCTGGAGTGTGGGGGTTGGGCGAGATACGCAGTATTTT

d_gene: TRBD1
v_gene: TRBV19
abundance: -
j_gene: TRBJ2-7
CDR3aa: CASSSRGGQGREQYF
CDR3nt: TGTGCCAGTAGTTCTCGAGGGGGACAGGGAAGAGAGCAGTACTTC

d_gene: -
v_gene: TRBV6-5
abundance: -
j_gene: TRBJ2-5
CDR3aa: CASSPTGQETQYF
CDR3nt: TGTGCCAGCAGTCCCACGGGGCAAGAGACCCAGTACTTC

d_gene: -
v_gene: TRBV5-4
abundance: -
j_gene: TRBJ1-2
CDR3aa: CASSRGPGGDYGYTF
CDR3nt: TGTGCCAGCAGCCGCGGCCCCGGGGGGGACTATGGCTACACCTTC

d_gene: -
v_gene: TRBV11-3
abundance: few
j_gene: TRBJ2-5
CDR3aa: CASSRGALETQYF
CDR3nt: TGTGCCAGCAGCAGGGGGGCCCTGGAGACCCAGTACTTC

d_gene: TRBD1
v_gene: TRBV5-4
abundance: -
j_gene: TRBJ2-5
CDR3aa: CASSFPTGGLETQYF
CDR3nt: TGTGCCAGCAGCTTCCCGACAGGGGGCTTGGAGACCCAGTACTTC

d_gene: TRBD1
v_gene: TRBV11-2
abundance: -
j_gene: TRBJ2-7
CDR3aa: CASSPGQGEQYF
CDR3nt: TGTGCCAGCAGCCCGGGACAGGGCGAGCAGTACTTC

d_gene: -
v_gene: TRBV6-5
abundance: -
j_gene: TRBJ2-7
CDR3aa: CASRATPSSYEQYF
CDR3nt: TGTGCCAGCAGGGCGACTCCAAGCTCCTACGAGCAGTACTTC

d_gene: -
v_gene: TRBV27
abundance: -
j_gene: TRBJ2-7
CDR3aa: CASSLKGSYEQYF
CDR3nt: TGTGCCAGCAGTTTAAAAGGGTCCTACGAGCAGTACTTC

d_gene: -
v_gene: TRBV29-1
abundance: -
j_gene: TRBJ2-3
CDR3aa: CSVVAGYTDTQYF
CDR3nt: TGCAGCGTTGTCGCGGGATACACAGATACGCAGTATTTT

d_gene: -
v_gene: TRBV18
abundance: once
j_gene: TRBJ2-7
CDR3aa: CASSLTQTYEQYF
CDR3nt: TGTGCCAGCTCTCTGACACAAACCTACGAGCAGTACTTC

d_gene: TRBD2
v_gene: TRBV25-1
abundance: -
j_gene: TRBJ2-3
CDR3aa: CASSESGSTDTQYF
CDR3nt: TGTGCCAGCAGTGAAAGCGGGAGTACAGATACGCAGTATTTT

d_gene: -
v_gene: TRBV25-1
abundance: -
j_gene: TRBJ2-7
CDR3aa: CASSVAGSYEQYF
CDR3nt: TGTGCCAGCAGTGTGGCCGGTTCCTACGAGCAGTACTTC